This TCR beta chain was captured in a study of metastatic and nonmetastatic thyroid tumors. Broader study findings: As reported, TCR beta diversity in blood and tumor was significantly higher in malignant thyroid tumors than in benign nodules.

Trimming cost V 0 bases and J 3 bases; bases outside gene matches: 13. CDR1 and CDR2 from the germline V gene are GTSNPN and SVGIG (reference sequence). This CDR3 contains 17 residues. This clone was counted at least ten times. Its specificity is unknown. Patients underwent thyroid surgery, and none had received any treatment before it. In the authors' workflow: For papillary thyroid cancer, a distant-metastasis classifier was constructed from CDR3 differences observed across clinicopathological groups. Via MiXCR, TCRdb re-called the PCR reads. The V and J calls here are based on TCRdb, not the publication. This sample yields roughly 65,000 clones, of which approximately 15% are seen a single time; approximately 6.1% belongs to the top ten.

This receptor was identified in a male donor with papillary thyroid cancer or a benign thyroid nodule (not recorded which). Some clones in this sample may be carry-over from other donors' samples. Specimen: blood. The chain links TRBV30 to TRBJ1-2; TRBD1 agrees at 7 bases. The CDR3 region is CAWSVTPDRRFDYGYTF. The DNA for the CDR3 is TGTGCCTGGAGTGTAACCCCGGACAGGCGGTTCGACTATGGCTACACCTTC.